This TCR beta chain derives from a study of metastatic and nonmetastatic thyroid tumors (dated by TCRdb to about 2020). About the study as a whole: The researchers compared repertoires between peripheral blood samples and tumor or nodule tissue samples from patients with malignant or benign thyroid disease.

No treatment had been received by any patient before thyroid surgery. Patient clinical samples collected from about 2011 to 2018 were retrospectively analysed using T-cell receptor beta sequencing. The germline V gene gives CDR1 as MDHEN and CDR2 as SYDVKM. The CDR3 runs 15 amino acids, cysteine and phenylalanine included. Of all the DNA, just the CDR3 is kept, 45 bases in frame from base 1. Beyond this particular receptor, the publication reports: In both blood and tumor samples, TCR beta diversity was reported to be significantly higher in malignant tumors than in benign nodules.

About this clone itself: The specificity of this receptor is unknown. One end of the junction varies from germline; a read error may be responsible.

The receptor library was made with PCR. The sample was run on an Illumina HiSeq 4000. High-throughput sequencing was used to profile the TCR beta-chain CDR3 region of each patient. Regarding the original processing steps: CDR3 differences across clinicopathological groups were used to build a classifier for discriminating distant-metastatic papillary thyroid cancer patients. The Shannon index was used to assess repertoire diversity, and the Morisita-Horn index was used to assess tumor-blood repertoire similarity. TCRdb reanalyzed the raw reads on its own, using fastp at Q25 for trimming and MiXCR for clone calling, and kept in-frame beta chains. These V and J calls originate from TCRdb's pipeline instead of the authors' own analysis. This sample is represented by under 35,000 clones; about a sixth of them were singletons. The ten largest clones take up about 5% of the sample.

What was sequenced was blood. The receptor chain draws on TRBV28 and TRBJ2-7, with TRBD1 as a weak D call on 5 bases. The clonotype was recovered from a female donor with papillary thyroid cancer or a benign thyroid nodule (not recorded which). Some clones in this sample may be carry-over from other donors' samples. The CDR3 region: CASSLVTGSSYDQYF. DNA sequence: TGTGCCAGCAGCTTGGTAACAGGCAGCTCCTACGATCAGTACTTC.